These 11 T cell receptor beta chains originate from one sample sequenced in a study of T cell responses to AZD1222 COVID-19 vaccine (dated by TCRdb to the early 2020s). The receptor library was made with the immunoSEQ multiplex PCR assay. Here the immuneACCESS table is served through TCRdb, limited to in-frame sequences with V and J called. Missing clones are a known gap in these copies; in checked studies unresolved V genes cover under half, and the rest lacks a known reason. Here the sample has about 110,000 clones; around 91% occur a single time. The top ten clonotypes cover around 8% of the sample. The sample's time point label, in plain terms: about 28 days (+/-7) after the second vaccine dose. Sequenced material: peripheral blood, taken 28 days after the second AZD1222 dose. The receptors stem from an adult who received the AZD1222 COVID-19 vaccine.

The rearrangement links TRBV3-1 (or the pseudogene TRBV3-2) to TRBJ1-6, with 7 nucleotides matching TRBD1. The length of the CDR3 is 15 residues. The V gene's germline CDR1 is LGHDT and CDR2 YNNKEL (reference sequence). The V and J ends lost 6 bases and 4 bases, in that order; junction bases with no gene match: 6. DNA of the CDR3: TGTGCCAGCAGTCTTAAGGGGGCATATAATTCACCCCTCCACTTT. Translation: CASSLKGAYNSPLHF.

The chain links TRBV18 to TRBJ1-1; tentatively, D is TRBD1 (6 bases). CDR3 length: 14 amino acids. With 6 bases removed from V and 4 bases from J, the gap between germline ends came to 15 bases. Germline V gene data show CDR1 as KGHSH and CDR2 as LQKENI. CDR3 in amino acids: CASSPTGGATEAFF. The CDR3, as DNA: TGTGCCAGCTCTCCCACTGGGGGGGCCACTGAAGCTTTCTTT.

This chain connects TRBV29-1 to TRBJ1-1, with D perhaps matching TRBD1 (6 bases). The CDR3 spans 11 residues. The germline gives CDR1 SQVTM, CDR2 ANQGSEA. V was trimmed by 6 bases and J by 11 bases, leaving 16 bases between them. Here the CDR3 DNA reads TGCAGCGTCCCAACAGGGAATGCGGCTTTCTTT. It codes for CSVPTGNAAFF.

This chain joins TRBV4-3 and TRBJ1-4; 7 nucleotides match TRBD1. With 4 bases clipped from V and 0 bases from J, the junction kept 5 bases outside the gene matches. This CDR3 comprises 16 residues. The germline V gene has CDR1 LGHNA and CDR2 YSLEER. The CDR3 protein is CASSPGTDTTNEKLFF. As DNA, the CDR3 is TGCGCCAGCAGCCCGGGGACAGATACAACTAATGAAAAACTGTTTTTT.

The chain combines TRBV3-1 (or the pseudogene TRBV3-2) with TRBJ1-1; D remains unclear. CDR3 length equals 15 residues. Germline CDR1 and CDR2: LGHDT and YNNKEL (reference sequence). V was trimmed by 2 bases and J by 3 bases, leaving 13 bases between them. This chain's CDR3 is CASSQTDFPYTEAFF. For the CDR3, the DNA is TGTGCCAGCAGCCAAACGGACTTTCCCTACACTGAAGCTTTCTTT.

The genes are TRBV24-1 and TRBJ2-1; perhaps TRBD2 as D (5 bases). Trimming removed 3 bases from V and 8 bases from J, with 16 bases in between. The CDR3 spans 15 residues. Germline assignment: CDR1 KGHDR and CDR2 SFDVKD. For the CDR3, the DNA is TGTGCCACCAGTGATCCCCGTGGGCCCGGGGATGAGCAGTTCTTC. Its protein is CATSDPRGPGDEQFF.

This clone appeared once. This CDR3 reads CASSEGPGISNQPQHF. The CDR3, as DNA: TGTGCCAGCAGCGAGGGACCCGGGATTTCCAATCAGCCCCAGCATTTT. V gene TRBV9 combines with J gene TRBJ1-5, with D possibly being TRBD1 (5 bases). V lost 3 bases and J 3 bases, leaving 16 bases between the germline ends. The V gene's germline CDR1 is SGDLS and CDR2 YYNGEE. The CDR3 is 16 amino acids.

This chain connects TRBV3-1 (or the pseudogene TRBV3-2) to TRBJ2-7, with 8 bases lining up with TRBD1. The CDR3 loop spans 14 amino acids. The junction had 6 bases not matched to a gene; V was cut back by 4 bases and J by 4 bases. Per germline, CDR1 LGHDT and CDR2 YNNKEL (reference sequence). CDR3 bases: TGTGCCAGCAGCCTCGGACAGGGTTTTTACGAGCAGTACTTC. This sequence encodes CASSLGQGFYEQYF.

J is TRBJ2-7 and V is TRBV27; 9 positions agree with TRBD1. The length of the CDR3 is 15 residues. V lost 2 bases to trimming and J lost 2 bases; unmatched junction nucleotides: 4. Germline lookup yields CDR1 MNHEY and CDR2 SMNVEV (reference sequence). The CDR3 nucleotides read TGTGCCAGCAGTTTAAAGGGGACAGGGACCTACGAGCAGTACTTC. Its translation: CASSLKGTGTYEQYF.

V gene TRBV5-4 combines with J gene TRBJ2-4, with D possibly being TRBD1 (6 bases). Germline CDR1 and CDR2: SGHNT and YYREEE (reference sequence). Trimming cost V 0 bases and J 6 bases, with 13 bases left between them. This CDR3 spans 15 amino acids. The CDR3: CASSLVGAAGNIQYF. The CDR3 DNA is TGTGCCAGCAGCTTGGTGGGGGCTGCAGGAAACATTCAGTACTTC.

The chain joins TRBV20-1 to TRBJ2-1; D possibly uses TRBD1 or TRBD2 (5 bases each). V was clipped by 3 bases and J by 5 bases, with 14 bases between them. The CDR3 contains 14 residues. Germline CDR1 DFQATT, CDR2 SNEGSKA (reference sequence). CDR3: CSASLWGTDNEQFF. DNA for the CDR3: TGCAGTGCTAGTTTATGGGGGACGGACAATGAGCAGTTCTTC.